This T cell receptor beta chain was identified in a study of shared clonotypes between healthy human individuals. As for the study in general: Samples came from a couple of female and three male donors aged 18 to 49.

An assay was performed, and its level was deep. Profiling relied on immunoSEQ multiplex PCR, and the TCRdb table lists in-frame clones only, not all of them. The data contain 2 million or so clones, roughly 96% of them singletons. From germline, CDR1 is SGHTS and CDR2 YDEGEE. V was trimmed by 1 base and J by 2 bases, leaving 16 bases between them. The CDR3 runs to 17 residues. The sequenced sample was naive CD4+ T cells sorted from blood. Documented subset: CD45RA+ positively selected. The sequence was collected from a man between 18 and 29 years old in good health. This sequence joins TRBV5-8 and TRBJ1-5; D possibly corresponds to TRBD1 (5 bases). In DNA, the CDR3 is TGTGCCAGCAGCTTGTACCAGGGAAAGATCGGCAATCAGCCCCAGCATTTT. Its translation is CASSLYQGKIGNQPQHF.